This T cell receptor (beta chain) was identified in a study of T cell clusters in autoimmune cytopenias. Whole-study context: A median of around 50,000 TRB reads per sample yielded a median approximately 2,500 distinct clonotypes.

Multiplex touch-down PCR amplified TRB using TRB-A and TRB-B pools in one tube. TCRdb re-called the multiplex PCR reads and catalogs CDR3 proteins one per entry, DNA excluded. In all, the sample yields about 11,000 distinct CDR3 sequences. About 37,500 genome equivalents of blood DNA were amplified for TRB. The CDR3 runs 14 residues. CDR1 is LGHNA, CDR2 YSLEER, per germline. These records were also assigned to another study, of T cell repertoires in aging, cancer and after chemotherapy.

The TCR sequence derives from a human donor in good health. The sample comprised peripheral blood. J is TRBJ1-2 and V is TRBV4-3; checking the TCRdb D call of TRBD1 is not possible without DNA. CDR3 protein: CASSQDARGNGYTF.